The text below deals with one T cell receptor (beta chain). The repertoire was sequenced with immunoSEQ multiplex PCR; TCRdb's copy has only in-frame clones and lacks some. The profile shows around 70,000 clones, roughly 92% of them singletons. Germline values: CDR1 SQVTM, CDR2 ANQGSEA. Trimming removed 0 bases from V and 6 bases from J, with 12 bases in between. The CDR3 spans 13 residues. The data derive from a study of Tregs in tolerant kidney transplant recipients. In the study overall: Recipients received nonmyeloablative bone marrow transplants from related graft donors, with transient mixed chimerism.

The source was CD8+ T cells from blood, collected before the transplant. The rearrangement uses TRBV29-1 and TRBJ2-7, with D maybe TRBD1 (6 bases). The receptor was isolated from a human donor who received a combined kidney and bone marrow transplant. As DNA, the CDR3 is TGCAGCGTTGAAGATAACAGGGACGGCGAGCAGTACTTC. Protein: CSVEDNRDGEQYF.